These 13 T cell receptor beta chains share one sample of origin, sequenced in a study of blood T cells in healthy people across ages (dated by TCRdb to 2014 to 2015). Receptor amplification or capture employed 5' RACE. TCRdb records Illumina HiSeq 2500 as the sequencer. The second PCR ran for about 6 to 12 cycles and used a J-beta primer mix along with a sample-barcoded 5' primer. TCRdb ran its own pipeline on the public reads, namely fastp trimming at Q25 and MiXCR clone calling, and kept in-frame beta chains. Here each entry gathers all rows of one CDR3 protein and keeps the most common genes and DNA. The sample data list approximately 680,000 distinct CDR3 sequences, and approximately 29% of these were observed just once. The ten top clones hold about 16% of the sample. Sequencing was performed on blood. The receptor set was obtained from an elderly woman in good health. Donor details come from another sample of the same person, matched by shared clones.

This clonotype was observed once. The V gene is TRBV4-1, the J gene TRBJ2-1, with unresolved D. The CDR3 runs 13 residues. V dropped 0 bases and J dropped 11 bases, with 11 bases sitting between them. Germline values: CDR1 MGHRA, CDR2 YSYEKL. The CDR3 reads CASSQDYGQKQFF. The CDR3, as DNA: TGCGCCAGCAGCCAAGATTATGGGCAGAAGCAGTTCTTC.

This clonotype has at least ten counts. This may be a read error, as it is one base from a much larger clone. The chain joins TRBV5-1 to TRBJ2-7, with D perhaps TRBD2 (6 bases). With 3 bases removed from V and 3 bases from J, the gap between germline ends came to 13 bases. The CDR3 length is 14 residues. CDR1 SGHRS and CDR2 YFSETQ come from the germline V gene. CDR3 amino acids: CASSWAGSFYEQYF. Written as DNA, the CDR3 is TGCGCCAGCAGCTGGGCCGGGAGCTTCTACGAGCAGTACTTC.

Notes on this clonotype: Mismatch with germline at one junction end may stem from a read error. This chain joins TRBV5-6 and TRBJ2-6; a possible D gene is TRBD1 (5 bases). CDR3 length: 15 residues. Germline loops: CDR1 SGHDT, CDR2 YYEEEE. The CDR3 DNA follows: TGTGCCAGCAGCTTGGAGGGGCCTGGGACCAACGTCCTGACTTTC. Amino acid sequence: CASSLEGPGTNVLTF.

This clonotype was recorded a few times. This chain joins TRBV19 and TRBJ2-7; 12 bases line up with TRBD1. Gene TRBJ2-5 matches the end of the DNA better, so the J call may be wrong. Germline CDR1 is LNHDA and CDR2 is SQIVND (reference sequence). This CDR3 is built from 17 residues. CDR3 sequence reads: CASRLGGTGGILQTQYF. In DNA form, the CDR3 reads TGTGCCAGTAGACTGGGAGGGACAGGGGGCATCTTACAGACCCAGTACTTC.

This clonotype was seen many times. The CDR3 loop reads CASSLGQYHQPQHF. The CDR3 nucleotides read TGTGCCAGCAGCTTAGGTCAGTATCATCAGCCCCAGCATTTT. This chain connects TRBV7-9 to TRBJ1-5; D is unclear. Germline loops: CDR1 SEHNR, CDR2 FQNEAQ (reference sequence). There are 14 residues in the CDR3. V lost 1 base and J 5 bases, leaving 9 bases between the germline ends.

The rearrangement uses TRBV7-3 and TRBJ2-1, with a possible D match to TRBD2 (5 bases). The length of the CDR3 is 14 residues. Germline V CDR1 and CDR2: SGHTA, FQGTGA. V was shortened by 2 bases and J by 6 bases, with 11 bases between the two germline ends. CDR3 nucleotides: TGTGCCAGCAGCTTATCCCGACTAAGCAATGAGCAGTTCTTC. This encodes CASSLSRLSNEQFF.

This clonotype was observed at least ten times. The rearrangement joins TRBV7-3 to TRBJ2-6; D is uncertain. The CDR3 is 18 amino acids. Germline assignment: CDR1 SGHTA and CDR2 FQGTGA. V gave up 5 bases and J gave up 2 bases, with 19 bases separating them. In nucleotides, the CDR3 is TGTGCCAGCAGCCCCTCGGGTCAGGTGGTGGCTGGGGCCAACGTCCTGACTTTC. It yields the protein CASSPSGQVVAGANVLTF.

About this clonotype: A single base separates this from a much larger clone, so it may be a read error. The chain links TRBV6-2 or TRBV6-3 to TRBJ2-6, with 8 positions matching TRBD1. Germline V CDR1 and CDR2: MNHEY, SVGEGT. This CDR3 contains 20 residues. CDR3 amino acids: CASSSTPPGQVPSGANVRTF. CDR3 coding DNA: TGTGCCAGCAGCTCCACTCCTCCGGGACAGGTCCCCTCTGGGGCCAACGTCCGGACTTTC.

The chain links TRBV7-2 to TRBJ1-5; 10 nucleotides line up with TRBD1. This CDR3 region has 18 residues. V lost 5 bases, J lost 4 bases, and 14 bases stayed unmatched. Germline V gene sequence: CDR1 SGHTA, CDR2 FQGNSA. The CDR3 DNA is TGTGCCAGCAGCGCCCTAAATCCGGGGACAGGGGTGAATCAGCCCCAGCATTTT. Its translation is CASSALNPGTGVNQPQHF.

CDR3 DNA sequence: TGCAGCGACAAAGACAGGGGGACTAACTATGGCTACACCTTC. Translating gives CSDKDRGTNYGYTF. The rearrangement uses TRBV29-1 and TRBJ1-2; 9 nucleotides match TRBD1. Trimming cost V 7 bases and J 0 bases; bases outside gene matches: 6. Per the germline V gene, CDR1 is SQVTM and CDR2 is ANQGSEA. The CDR3 spans 14 residues. Variable domain in full (rest from reference TRBV29-1 and TRBJ1-2): SAVISQKPSRDICQRGTSLTIQCQVDSQVTMMFWYRQQPGQSLTLIATANQGSEATYESGFVIDKFPISRPNLTFSTLTVSNMSPEDSSIYLCSDKDRGTNYGYTFGSGTRLTVV.

In its sample, this clonotype was seen many times. This chain uses TRBV6-6 with TRBJ2-3; 8 nucleotides line up with TRBD1. J was trimmed by 1 base and V by 6 bases; bases with no gene match: 3. The CDR3 spans 14 residues. Germline lookup yields CDR1 MNHNY and CDR2 SVGAGI (reference sequence). DNA of the CDR3: TGTGCCAGCAGGGGGGGACAGGGCACAGATACGCAGTATTTT. It specifies CASRGGQGTDTQYF.

This clonotype has a handful of counts. The chain has TRBV19 and TRBJ2-3; 9 nucleotides match TRBD2. The J segment lost 3 bases and the V segment lost 6 bases, leaving 10 bases of the junction unmatched. The CDR3 sequence is 16 residues long. The germline V gene encodes CDR1 LNHDA and CDR2 SQIVND (reference sequence). The CDR3: CASRLAGTSPTDTQYF. In nucleotides, the CDR3 is TGTGCCAGTAGGCTAGCGGGGACATCACCGACAGATACGCAGTATTTT.

This clonotype was picked up many times. This chain uses TRBV12-3 or TRBV12-4 with TRBJ1-2, with D possibly matching TRBD1 (5 bases). V lost 6 bases to trimming and J lost 4 bases, with 21 bases between them. This CDR3 is built from 16 residues. In nucleotides, the CDR3 is TGTGCCAGCAGCCCCCCTGACAGTGAGACCTTCTATGGCTACACCTTC. It translates to CASSPPDSETFYGYTF.